These 31 T cell receptor beta chains share one sample of origin, sequenced in a study of OX40 agonist ivuxolimab in advanced cancers. Produced via immunoSEQ multiplex PCR; TCRdb's table is partial and in-frame only. The profile shows over 85,000 clones, 90% to 95% of them singletons. Sequencing used CD4+ or CD8+ T cells sorted from blood, obtained in a trial of the OX40 agonist ivuxolimab. The receptors originated from an adult with an advanced solid tumor such as melanoma, head and neck, liver or kidney cancer.

This clone was detected only once. The chain uses TRBV6-6 and TRBJ2-7, with 11 positions matching TRBD2. The germline CDR1 and CDR2 sequences are MNHNY and SVGAGI (reference sequence). This CDR3 is built from 16 residues. Germline trimming cut 0 bases from V and 5 bases from J; bases unmatched to any gene: 6. The CDR3 spells CASSYSTSGRSHEQYF. In nucleotides, the CDR3 is TGTGCCAGCAGTTACTCAACTAGCGGGAGATCCCACGAGCAGTACTTC.

This rearrangement joins TRBV9 to TRBJ2-5; weak D call: TRBD1 (6 bases). The J call may not be correct, given that the DNA end is closer to TRBJ2-7. The CDR3 runs 14 residues. Germline lookup yields CDR1 SGDLS and CDR2 YYNGEE. In nucleotides, the CDR3 is TGTGCCAGCAGGGCAGGGGACGGACCCTACGAGCAGTACTTC. Encoded protein: CASRAGDGPYEQYF.

The V and J genes are TRBV6-5 and TRBJ2-1; TRBD2 aligns across 10 bases. In germline, CDR1 is MNHEY, CDR2 SVGAGI. The CDR3 length is 14 residues. The J segment lost 4 bases and the V segment lost 6 bases, leaving 3 bases of the junction unmatched. DNA for the CDR3: TGTGCCAGCAGCTCTAGCGGGAGATACAATGAGCAGTTCTTC. This gives the protein CASSSSGRYNEQFF.

The chain recombines TRBV7-8 with TRBJ1-1, with TRBD1 as a possible D gene (5 bases). Germline CDR1 SGHVS, CDR2 FQNEAQ. This CDR3 comprises 14 residues. Trimming removed 1 base from V and 2 bases from J, with 8 bases in between. CDR3 nucleotides: TGTGCCAGCAGCTTAGGGACAACAAACACTGAAGCTTTCTTT. It encodes CASSLGTTNTEAFF.

The CDR3 sequence is CASSFNGPTDTQYF. DNA of the CDR3: TGTGCCAGCAGCTTTAACGGTCCCACAGATACGCAGTATTTT. V usage is TRBV7-9 and J usage is TRBJ2-3, with D unresolved. Germline CDR1 SEHNR, CDR2 FQNEAQ (reference sequence). The CDR3 has 14 residues. V was cut by 3 bases and J by 2 bases, with 9 bases left in between.

The chain couples TRBV19 to TRBJ2-1; TRBD1 matches 10 bases. V shed 3 bases and J 6 bases; nucleotides not matched to a gene: 5. The CDR3 consists of 15 residues. CDR1 and CDR2 from the germline V gene are LNHDA and SQIVND (reference sequence). The CDR3 nucleotides are TGTGCCAGTAGTATCATCGGGACAGGGGTCAATGAGCAGTTCTTC. Translated: CASSIIGTGVNEQFF.

V gene TRBV2 combines with J gene TRBJ2-2, with D unresolved. The V end was cut by 6 bases, the J end by 8 bases, with 13 bases between. Germline-derived CDR1 and CDR2 are SNHLY and FYNNEI. This CDR3 has 13 residues. The CDR3 here is CASRSFEQGELFF. For the CDR3, the DNA is TGTGCCAGCAGGAGTTTCGAGCAAGGGGAGCTGTTTTTT. The full variable domain, completed using reference TRBV2 and TRBJ2-2, is EPEVTQTPSHQVTQMGQEVILRCVPISNHLYFYWYRQILGQKVEFLVSFYNNEISEKSEIFDDQFSVERPDGSNFTLKIRSTKLEDSAMYFCASRSFEQGELFFGEGSRLTVL.

The J gene is TRBJ2-7, the V gene TRBV28, with D perhaps being TRBD1 or TRBD2 (6 bases each). The V gene lost 7 bases and the J gene lost 1 base, with 26 bases spanning the gap. Germline CDR1 reads MDHEN; CDR2 reads SYDVKM. This CDR3 is built from 18 residues. Written as DNA, the CDR3 is TGTGCCAGCATCCTCTCCGGGGGCGGACGGGGGACATCCTACGAGCAGTACTTC. Protein: CASILSGGGRGTSYEQYF.

J is TRBJ2-1 and V is TRBV27, with 7 bases identical to TRBD2. CDR3 length: 15 amino acids. CDR1 MNHEY and CDR2 SMNVEV come from the germline V gene (reference sequence). The V and J ends lost 6 bases and 5 bases, in that order; junction bases with no gene match: 10. CDR3 sequence (DNA): TGTGCCAGCAGGAAAGGACTAGGGTGGGACAATGAGCAGTTCTTC. Translation: CASRKGLGWDNEQFF.

The sample holds one count of this clone. The CDR3 coding sequence is TGTGCCAGCAGCTTAGGGTCGGCAGTTAGTAGCACAGATACGCAGTATTTT. Protein: CASSLGSAVSSTDTQYF. The chain carries TRBV7-6 and TRBJ2-3; D gene unclear. Germline V gene sequence: CDR1 SGHVS, CDR2 FNYEAQ. Trimming stripped 1 base from V and 0 bases from J, with 14 bases between. The CDR3 covers 17 residues. Using reference TRBV7-6 and TRBJ2-3 for the parts outside the CDR3, the full variable domain is GAGVSQSPRYKVTKRGQDVALRCDPISGHVSLYWYRQALGQGPEFLTYFNYEAQQDKSGLPNDRFSAERPEGSISTLTIQRTEQRDSAMYRCASSLGSAVSSTDTQYFGPGTRLTVL.

DNA of the CDR3: TGTGCCAGCAGTGAAGTCCTCGGAAGGGAGCAGTTCTTC. This gives the protein CASSEVLGREQFF. The V and J genes are TRBV6-1 and TRBJ2-1; D is uncertain. Trimming pared 1 base from V and 10 bases from J, leaving 11 bases between. Germline V gives CDR1 MNHNS, CDR2 SASEGT. The CDR3 sequence is 13 residues long.

J is TRBJ2-3 and V is TRBV2; maybe TRBD2 (6 bases). Per germline, CDR1 SNHLY and CDR2 FYNNEI. This CDR3 region has 14 residues. Trimming took 7 bases from V and 4 from J, leaving 15 bases between them. The CDR3 sequence: CASKVPSGADTQYF. CDR3 DNA sequence: TGTGCCAGCAAAGTCCCCTCGGGGGCAGATACGCAGTATTTT.

The chain employs TRBV5-6 and TRBJ2-3; 10 bases map to TRBD2. J was trimmed by 0 bases and V by 4 bases; bases with no gene match: 5. CDR1 SGHDT and CDR2 YYEEEE come from the germline V gene. This CDR3 spans 16 amino acids. CDR3 in DNA: TGTGCCAGCAGCCTACTAGCGGGAACTAGCACAGATACGCAGTATTTT. This sequence encodes CASSLLAGTSTDTQYF.

The chain has TRBV11-2 and TRBJ2-5; the D is unclear. Trimming left V 4 bases short and J 3 bases short, with 15 bases between. The germline V gene has CDR1 SGHAT and CDR2 FQNNGV. CDR3 length equals 15 residues. CDR3 region: CASSWAPENKETQYF. For the CDR3, the DNA is TGTGCCAGCAGCTGGGCGCCTGAGAACAAAGAGACCCAGTACTTC.

This chain joins TRBV7-2 and TRBJ2-3, with no clear D. This CDR3 is 12 amino acids long. V lost 4 bases and J 8 bases, leaving 10 bases between the germline ends. Germline CDR1 and CDR2: SGHTA and FQGNSA. The CDR3 nucleotides read TGTGCCAGCAGCTCGGGCGGCGCTACGCAGTATTTT. This encodes CASSSGGATQYF.

The chain combines TRBV2 with TRBJ2-3; no firm D call. The germline V gene encodes CDR1 SNHLY and CDR2 FYNNEI. V gave up 4 bases and J gave up 4 bases, with 6 bases separating them. The CDR3 covers 12 residues. The CDR3 loop reads CASSAQSDTQYF. In DNA, the CDR3 is TGTGCCAGCAGTGCTCAGTCAGATACGCAGTATTTT. Based on the CDR3 plus reference TRBV2 and TRBJ2-3, the full variable domain is EPEVTQTPSHQVTQMGQEVILRCVPISNHLYFYWYRQILGQKVEFLVSFYNNEISEKSEIFDDQFSVERPDGSNFTLKIRSTKLEDSAMYFCASSAQSDTQYFGPGTRLTVL.

This clone was recorded once. V gene TRBV5-4 combines with J gene TRBJ2-4, with D perhaps matching TRBD2 (6 bases). The CDR3 sequence is 14 residues long. V was shortened by 2 bases and J by 3 bases, with 9 bases between the two germline ends. CDR1 is SGHNT, CDR2 YYREEE, per germline (reference sequence). CDR3 amino acids: CASSLNSGKNIQYF. The CDR3 DNA reads as TGTGCCAGCAGCTTAAATAGCGGCAAAAACATTCAGTACTTC.

The rearrangement joins TRBV9 to TRBJ2-3; no reliable D call. Germline V CDR1 and CDR2: SGDLS, YYNGEE. This CDR3 is 12 amino acids long. V was clipped by 0 bases and J by 6 bases, with 5 bases between them. As DNA, the CDR3 is TGTGCCAGCAGCGTAGTTCTGGATACGCAGTATTTT. Encoded protein: CASSVVLDTQYF.

V gene TRBV5-1 combines with J gene TRBJ2-7, with D tentatively TRBD2 (7 bases). Germline lookup yields CDR1 SGHRS and CDR2 YFSETQ. Trimming left V 4 bases short and J 5 bases short, with 16 bases between. The CDR3 is made up of 14 amino acids. CDR3 sequence: CASSLISGGHEQYF. In nucleotides, the CDR3 is TGCGCCAGCAGCCTCATATCGGGGGGCCACGAGCAGTACTTC.

This clone was picked up a small number of times. CDR3 DNA: TGTGCCAGCACCCTGGTAGCGGGAGGGTACAATGAGCAGTTCTTC. Its translation: CASTLVAGGYNEQFF. The chain has TRBV28 and TRBJ2-1; TRBD2 aligns across 11 bases. The CDR3 has 15 residues. CDR1 MDHEN and CDR2 SYDVKM come from the germline V gene. V shed 7 bases and J 4 bases; nucleotides not matched to a gene: 6. Full variable domain (missing parts from reference TRBV28 and TRBJ2-1): DVKVTQSSRYLVKRTGEKVFLECVQDMDHENMFWYRQDPGLGLRLIYFSYDVKMKEKGDIPEGYSVSREKKERFSLILESASTNQTSMYLCASTLVAGGYNEQFFGPGTRLTVL.

The chain has TRBV5-4 and TRBJ1-2, with TRBD1 identical over 7 bases. The CDR3 has 15 amino acids. CDR1 and CDR2 from the germline V gene are SGHNT and YYREEE (reference sequence). Trimming removed 2 bases from V and 8 bases from J; junction bases left unmatched: 12. CDR3 nucleotide sequence: TGTGCCAGCAGCTTAGCATCCCCGGACAGGTCGGGCTACACCTTC. It yields the protein CASSLASPDRSGYTF.

The J gene is TRBJ2-1, the V gene TRBV11-2; D remains unclear. CDR1 SGHAT and CDR2 FQNNGV come from the germline V gene. The CDR3 spans 11 residues. V shed 3 bases and J shed 10 bases, with 7 bases lying between them. The CDR3 region is CASSLGIEQFF. In DNA, the CDR3 is TGTGCCAGCAGCTTGGGAATAGAGCAGTTCTTC. Filled out from reference TRBV11-2 and TRBJ2-1, the complete variable domain reads EAGVAQSPRYKIIEKRQSVAFWCNPISGHATLYWYQQILGQGPKLLIQFQNNGVVDDSQLPKDRFSAERLKGVDSTLKIQPAKLEDSAVYLCASSLGIEQFFGPGTRLTVL.

This sequence joins TRBV30 and TRBJ1-6, with D tentatively TRBD1 (5 bases). Germline lookup yields CDR1 GTSNPN and CDR2 SVGIG (reference sequence). Trimming left V 1 base short and J 5 bases short, with 9 bases between. This CDR3 comprises 14 residues. The CDR3 nucleotides read TGTGCCTGGAGTGAAGGGGCCCATAATTCACCCCTCCACTTT. Translating gives CAWSEGAHNSPLHF.

J is TRBJ2-5 and V is TRBV7-2; 8 bases line up with TRBD2. The CDR3 totals 14 residues. The germline V gene has CDR1 SGHTA and CDR2 FQGNSA. With V trimmed by 1 base and J by 9 bases, 7 bases remained unmatched. The CDR3 sequence is CASSLGGRREAQYF. The CDR3 nucleotides read TGTGCCAGCAGCTTAGGGGGGAGGCGGGAGGCCCAGTACTTC.

V usage is TRBV7-2 and J usage is TRBJ2-2; possible D gene TRBD2, 6 bases. Germline V CDR1 and CDR2: SGHTA, FQGNSA. This CDR3 spans 16 amino acids. The V end was cut by 1 base, the J end by 5 bases, with 14 bases between. CDR3 bases: TGTGCCAGCAGCTTAGTGGGGACTCGCGTTACCGGGGAGCTGTTTTTT. Translation: CASSLVGTRVTGELFF.

The rearrangement joins TRBV28 to TRBJ1-3, with 7 bases aligning to TRBD1. This CDR3 comprises 15 residues. Germline loops: CDR1 MDHEN, CDR2 SYDVKM. After removal of 3 bases from V and 4 bases from J, the junction contained 6 bases not matched to a gene. The CDR3 reads CASSLLTGSGNTIYF. CDR3 DNA: TGTGCCAGCAGTTTGTTGACAGGGTCGGGAAACACCATATATTTT.

This clone has a handful of counts. The V and J genes are TRBV4-1 and TRBJ2-3; no clear D gene. The germline V and J ends were trimmed by 5 bases and 4 bases, with 13 bases remaining between them. CDR3 size: 14 residues. Per germline, CDR1 MGHRA and CDR2 YSYEKL. CDR3 DNA: TGCGCCAGCAGCGCTCCAGTGGTTTCAGATACGCAGTATTTT. It translates to CASSAPVVSDTQYF.

The chain has TRBV18 and TRBJ1-1; 9 bases match TRBD1. The CDR3 has 16 amino acids. From germline, CDR1 is KGHSH and CDR2 LQKENI. V lost 0 bases and J lost 1; bases outside the gene matches: 3. The DNA for the CDR3 is TGTGCCAGCTCACCACCTACGGGACAGGGGAACACTGAAGCTTTCTTT. Its protein product is CASSPPTGQGNTEAFF.

In this sample, this clone turned up once. This chain connects TRBV11-2 to TRBJ1-1; perhaps TRBD1 as D (6 bases). V was trimmed by 1 base and J by 3 bases, leaving 12 bases between them. The CDR3 spans 15 residues. Per germline, CDR1 SGHAT and CDR2 FQNNGV. CDR3 sequence: CASSLANRDHTEAFF. CDR3 sequence (DNA): TGTGCCAGCAGCTTAGCAAACAGGGATCACACTGAAGCTTTCTTT.

This sequence joins TRBV7-9 and TRBJ2-2; 8 nucleotides align to TRBD2. This CDR3 spans 16 amino acids. CDR1 and CDR2 from the germline V gene are SEHNR and FQNEAQ (reference sequence). J lost 1 base, V lost 7 bases, and 8 bases had no gene match. The CDR3 loop reads CASTPSLAGNTGELFF. Here the CDR3 DNA reads TGTGCCAGCACCCCGAGCCTAGCGGGGAACACCGGGGAGCTGTTTTTT.

The chain couples TRBV19 to TRBJ1-2, with D unclear. V lost 1 base and J 5 bases, leaving 20 bases between the germline ends. Germline CDR1 LNHDA, CDR2 SQIVND (reference sequence). The CDR3 covers 17 residues. The CDR3 nucleotides read TGTGCCAGTAGTATAGCCGGCGTTCTTTCGGGCGGGTATGGCTACACCTTC. This translates into CASSIAGVLSGGYGYTF. The whole variable domain, remainder taken from reference TRBV19 and TRBJ1-2, is DGGITQSPKYLFRKEGQNVTLSCEQNLNHDAMYWYRQDPGQGLRLIYYSQIVNDFQKGDIAEGYSVSREKKESFPLTVTSAQKNPTAFYLCASSIAGVLSGGYGYTFGSGTRLTVV.